This TCR beta chain was identified during a study of blood T cell repertoires in COVID-19. Membership in each cohort depended on participant-reported clinical history. Each recovered donor of Cohort 3 presented with two negative PCRs, clearance, or symptom resolution. Repertoires were generated with immunoSEQ multiplex PCR, while TCRdb's copy carries only in-frame clones and drops some. This table holds under 200,000 clones, 75% to 85% found once. Per the germline V gene, CDR1 is LNHDA and CDR2 is SQIVND (reference sequence). V was pared by 3 bases and J by 3 bases, with 17 bases between. The CDR3 sequence is 17 residues long.

The chain is built from TRBV19 and TRBJ1-4, with D hard to call. The sample comprised PBMCs or T cells enriched from blood (not recorded which). The sequence came from an older woman who had recovered from COVID-19. The CDR3 sequence: CASSILPSSVSNEKLFF. The DNA of the CDR3 is TGTGCCAGTAGTATTCTTCCCTCTTCAGTTTCTAATGAAAAACTGTTTTTT.